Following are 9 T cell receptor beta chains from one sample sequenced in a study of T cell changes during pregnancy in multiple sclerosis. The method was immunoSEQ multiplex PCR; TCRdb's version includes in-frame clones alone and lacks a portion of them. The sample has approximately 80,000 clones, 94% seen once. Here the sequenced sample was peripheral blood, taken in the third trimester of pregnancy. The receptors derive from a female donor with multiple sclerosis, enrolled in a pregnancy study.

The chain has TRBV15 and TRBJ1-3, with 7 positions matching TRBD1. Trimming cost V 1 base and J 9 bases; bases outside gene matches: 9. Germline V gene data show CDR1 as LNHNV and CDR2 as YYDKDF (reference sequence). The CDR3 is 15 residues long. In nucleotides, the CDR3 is TGTGCCACCAGCAGAGCGGTACAGGGGTTTAGCACCATATATTTT. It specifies CATSRAVQGFSTIYF.

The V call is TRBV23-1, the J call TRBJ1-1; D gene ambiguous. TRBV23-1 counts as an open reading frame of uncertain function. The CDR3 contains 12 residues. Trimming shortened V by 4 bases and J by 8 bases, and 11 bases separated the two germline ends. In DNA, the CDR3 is TGCGCCAGCAGTCGGGCAACCACCGAAGCTTTCTTT. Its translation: CASSRATTEAFF.

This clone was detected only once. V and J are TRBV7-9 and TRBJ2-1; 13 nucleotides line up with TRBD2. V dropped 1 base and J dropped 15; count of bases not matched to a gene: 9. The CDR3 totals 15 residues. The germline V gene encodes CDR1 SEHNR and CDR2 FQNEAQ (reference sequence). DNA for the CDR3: TGTGCCAGCAGCTTAGGGGGGACTAGCGGGGCTCTTCTGTTCTTC. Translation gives CASSLGGTSGALLFF.

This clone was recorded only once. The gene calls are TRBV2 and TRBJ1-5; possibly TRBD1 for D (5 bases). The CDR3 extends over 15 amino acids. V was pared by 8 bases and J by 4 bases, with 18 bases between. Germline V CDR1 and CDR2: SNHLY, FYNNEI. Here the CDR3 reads CASDLRVRQNQPQHF. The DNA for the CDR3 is TGTGCCAGCGACCTCAGGGTACGACAAAATCAGCCCCAGCATTTT.

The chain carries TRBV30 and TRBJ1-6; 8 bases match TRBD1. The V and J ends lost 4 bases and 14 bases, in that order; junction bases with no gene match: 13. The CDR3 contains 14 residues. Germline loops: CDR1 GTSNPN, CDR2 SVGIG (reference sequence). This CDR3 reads CAWNSAQGARSLHF. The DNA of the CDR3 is TGTGCCTGGAATTCGGCCCAGGGGGCGAGGTCCCTCCACTTT.

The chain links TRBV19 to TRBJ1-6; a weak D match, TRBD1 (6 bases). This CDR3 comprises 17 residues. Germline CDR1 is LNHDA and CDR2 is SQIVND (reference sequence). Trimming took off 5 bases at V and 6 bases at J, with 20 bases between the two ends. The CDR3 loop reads CASSPRQDSVSNSPLHF. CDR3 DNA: TGTGCCAGTAGTCCCCGACAGGATTCGGTATCTAATTCACCCCTCCACTTT.

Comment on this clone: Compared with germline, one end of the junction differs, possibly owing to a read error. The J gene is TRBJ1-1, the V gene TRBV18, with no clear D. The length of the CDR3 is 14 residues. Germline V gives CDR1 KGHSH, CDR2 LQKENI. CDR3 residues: CASSPPSTTPEAFF. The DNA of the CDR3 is TGTGCCAGCTCACCACCGTCAACTACCCCTGAGGCTTTCTTT.

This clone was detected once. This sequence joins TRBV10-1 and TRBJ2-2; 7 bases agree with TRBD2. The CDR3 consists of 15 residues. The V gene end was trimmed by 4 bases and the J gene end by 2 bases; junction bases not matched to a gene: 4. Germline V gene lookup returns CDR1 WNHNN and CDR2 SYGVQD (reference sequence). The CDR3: CASSASSGNTGELFF. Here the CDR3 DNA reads TGCGCCAGCAGTGCGTCTAGCGGTAACACCGGGGAGCTGTTTTTT.

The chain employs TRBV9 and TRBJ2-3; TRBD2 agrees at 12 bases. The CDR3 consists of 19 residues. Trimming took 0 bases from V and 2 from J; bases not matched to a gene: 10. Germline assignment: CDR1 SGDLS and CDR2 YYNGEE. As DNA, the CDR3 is TGTGCCAGCAGCGTAGCCATAAAGACTAGCGGGGGAAACACAGATACGCAGTATTTT. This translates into CASSVAIKTSGGNTDTQYF.